The 11 T cell receptor beta chains in this list originate from one sample, sequenced in a study of cytomegalovirus exposure and HLA in healthy donors (dated by TCRdb to about 2017). Receptors were amplified or captured by the immunoSEQ multiplex PCR assay. The multiplex PCR relied on a mix of 60 forward primers for TCR Vbeta segments and 13 reverse primers for TCR Jbeta segments. In its TCRdb copy, this immuneACCESS table keeps in-frame sequences only and misses some clones. Where compared with another copy, unresolved V genes explain less than half of these, and the others have no known cause. Present in this sample are 120,000 or so clones, less than 85% of which were seen just once. Of the sample, 8.9% is held by the ten largest clones. The specimen sequenced was PBMCs. These receptor sequences come from a man in his thirties or forties in good health and CMV-seropositive.

This clone was seen a few times. The chain links TRBV6-5 to TRBJ1-5, with 10 bases lining up with TRBD1. Germline V gene lookup returns CDR1 MNHEY and CDR2 SVGAGI. The trim removed 0 bases at V and 6 bases at J, leaving 2 bases unmatched. The CDR3 is 15 residues long. CDR3 loop: CASSYSGTGAQPQHF. For the CDR3, the DNA is TGTGCCAGCAGTTACTCCGGGACAGGGGCTCAGCCCCAGCATTTT.

This rearrangement joins TRBV7-3 to TRBJ2-2; 9 bases fit TRBD1. The CDR3 runs to 16 residues. Trimming removed 6 bases from V and 4 bases from J; junction bases left unmatched: 9. Germline V CDR1 and CDR2: SGHTA, FQGTGA. This CDR3 reads CASRPSGTGSTGELFF. CDR3 sequence (DNA): TGTGCCAGCAGGCCTTCCGGGACAGGGAGCACCGGGGAGCTGTTTTTT. Variable domain in full (rest from reference TRBV7-3 and TRBJ2-2): GAGVSQTPSNKVTEKGKYVELRCDPISGHTALYWYRQSLGQGPEFLIYFQGTGAADDSGLPNDRFFAVRPEGSVSTLKIQRTERGDSAVYLCASRPSGTGSTGELFFGEGSRLTVL.

The J gene is TRBJ1-2, the V gene TRBV30; the D gene is possibly TRBD1 (6 bases). The V and J ends lost 5 bases and 8 bases respectively, with 24 bases between them. Germline lookup yields CDR1 GTSNPN and CDR2 SVGIG (reference sequence). The CDR3 is 15 residues long. CDR3 in amino acids: CAWGWGGDNPLGYTF. The DNA for the CDR3 is TGTGCCTGGGGGTGGGGGGGCGATAACCCTCTAGGCTACACCTTC.

This clone was observed a handful of times. V usage is TRBV5-5 and J usage is TRBJ2-1; possible D gene TRBD2, 7 bases. V was pared by 2 bases and J by 2 bases, with 11 bases between. The germline V gene has CDR1 SGHKS and CDR2 YYEKEE (reference sequence). This CDR3 is 15 amino acids long. The CDR3 sequence is CASSLGGAAYNEQFF. CDR3 DNA: TGTGCCAGCAGCTTAGGGGGGGCGGCCTACAATGAGCAGTTCTTC.

The rearrangement joins TRBV5-8 to TRBJ2-2, with D possibly being TRBD1 (5 bases). CDR3 length: 16 amino acids. V was pared by 4 bases and J by 4 bases, with 17 bases between. Germline V gene data show CDR1 as SGHTS and CDR2 as YDEGEE. The CDR3 nucleotides read TGTGCCAGCAGCCCAAATCCAGACAGAATCACCGGGGAGCTGTTTTTT. Translated, it gives CASSPNPDRITGELFF.

This chain joins TRBV5-1 and TRBJ1-2; TRBD1 matches at 7 bases. This CDR3 comprises 14 residues. Germline CDR1 is SGHRS and CDR2 is YFSETQ. The J segment lost 8 bases and the V segment lost 4 bases, leaving 11 bases of the junction unmatched. The DNA for the CDR3 is TGCGCCAGCAGCCCGCCCGGGGCAGGGGGAGGCTACACCTTC. It encodes CASSPPGAGGGYTF.

This sequence joins TRBV9 and TRBJ2-7; D might be TRBD1 (6 bases). The germline gives CDR1 SGDLS, CDR2 YYNGEE. CDR3 length equals 14 residues. V dropped 0 bases and J dropped 2 bases, with 9 bases sitting between them. CDR3 DNA sequence: TGTGCCAGCAGCGTAGAGGCAGGGGCCTACGAGCAGTACTTC. Protein: CASSVEAGAYEQYF.

The genes are TRBV5-6 and TRBJ1-5; the D gene is possibly TRBD1 (5 bases). Germline V CDR1 and CDR2: SGHDT, YYEEEE. Trimming removed 6 bases at V and 3 bases at J, with 16 bases between. The CDR3 extends over 15 amino acids. The CDR3 loop reads CASNAGNHLNQPQHF. The CDR3 DNA reads TGTGCCAGCAACGCAGGGAATCACCTCAATCAGCCCCAGCATTTT.

The gene calls are TRBV19 and TRBJ2-7; TRBD1 matches at 7 bases. Germline trimming cut 4 bases from V and 5 bases from J; bases unmatched to any gene: 2. This CDR3 is 12 amino acids long. The germline V gene has CDR1 LNHDA and CDR2 SQIVND (reference sequence). CDR3 sequence reads: CASSTQGDEQYF. CDR3 DNA: TGTGCCAGTAGTACTCAGGGGGACGAGCAGTACTTC.

J is TRBJ1-2 and V is TRBV6-1, with D unclear. V was cut by 5 bases and J by 6 bases, with 19 bases left in between. This CDR3 comprises 15 residues. Germline CDR1 is MNHNS and CDR2 is SASEGT. CDR3 DNA: TGTGCCAGCAGTAAAGGGAGCGGAGAAGGCGATGGCTACACCTTC. The encoded protein is CASSKGSGEGDGYTF.

The V gene is TRBV6-1, the J gene TRBJ1-5, with D unresolved. Germline CDR1 and CDR2: MNHNS and SASEGT. The V and J ends lost 3 bases and 6 bases respectively, with 6 bases between them. CDR3 length: 12 amino acids. This chain's CDR3 is CASSDVSQPQHF. CDR3 in DNA: TGTGCCAGCAGTGATGTTAGTCAGCCCCAGCATTTT.